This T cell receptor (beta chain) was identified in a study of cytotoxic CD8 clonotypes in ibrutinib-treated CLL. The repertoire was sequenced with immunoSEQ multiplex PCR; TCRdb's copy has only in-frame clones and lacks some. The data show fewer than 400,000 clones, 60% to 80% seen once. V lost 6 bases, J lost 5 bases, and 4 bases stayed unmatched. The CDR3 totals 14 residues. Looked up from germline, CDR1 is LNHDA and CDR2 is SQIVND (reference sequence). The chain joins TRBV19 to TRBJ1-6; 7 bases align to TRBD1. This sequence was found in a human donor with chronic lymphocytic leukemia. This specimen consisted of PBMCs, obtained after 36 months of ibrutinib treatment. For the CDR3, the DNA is TGTGCCAGTAGCGGACAGGTCGATAATTCACCCCTCCACTTT. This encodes CASSGQVDNSPLHF.